This TCR beta chain is drawn from a study of shared clonotypes between healthy human individuals. The naive CD8 fraction comprised CD45RO-negative cells positively selected for CCR7 and excluded terminally differentiated effector memory CD45RA+ cells. Remarks on this clone: Antigen: not known.

Samples underwent the assay at deep level. TCRdb's table, derived via immunoSEQ multiplex PCR, lists solely in-frame clones and lacks some. The repertoire holds hundreds of thousands of clones, with roughly 92% as singletons. Trimming left V 5 bases short and J 6 bases short, with 10 bases between. Germline lookup yields CDR1 SGHAT and CDR2 FQNNGV. The CDR3 consists of 12 residues. Study conclusions and caveats: Non-shared clonotypes had lower generation probabilities than clonotypes shared by all four sorted-subset donors. Specimens sampled were limited to blood, with tissue repertoires likely differing. Clonotype sharing among donors, it was expected, would be affected by sequencing depth.

The receptor was isolated from a man younger than 45 in good health. The chain recombines TRBV11-2 with TRBJ1-2, with D uncertain. The sequencing input was naive CD8+ T cells sorted from blood. The DNA of the CDR3 is TGTGCCAGCAGCCCCCGTTCCGATGGCTACACCTTC. Protein: CASSPRSDGYTF.